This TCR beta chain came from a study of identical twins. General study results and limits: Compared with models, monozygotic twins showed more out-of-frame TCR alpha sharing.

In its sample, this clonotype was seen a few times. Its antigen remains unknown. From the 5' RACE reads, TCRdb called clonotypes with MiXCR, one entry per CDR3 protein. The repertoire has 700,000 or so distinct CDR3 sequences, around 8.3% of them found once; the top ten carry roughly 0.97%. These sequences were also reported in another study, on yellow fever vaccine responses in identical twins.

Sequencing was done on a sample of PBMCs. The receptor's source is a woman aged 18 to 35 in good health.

In DNA form, the CDR3 reads TGTGCCAGCAGCTTATCAGCGGGGGGGGCGGAGACCCAGTACTTC. Translation gives CASSLSAGGAETQYF. The chain has TRBV7-2 and TRBJ2-5; 10 positions match TRBD2. With V trimmed by 2 bases and J by 5 bases, 5 bases remained unmatched. Germline CDR1 and CDR2: SGHTA and FQGNSA. The CDR3 sequence is 15 residues long.